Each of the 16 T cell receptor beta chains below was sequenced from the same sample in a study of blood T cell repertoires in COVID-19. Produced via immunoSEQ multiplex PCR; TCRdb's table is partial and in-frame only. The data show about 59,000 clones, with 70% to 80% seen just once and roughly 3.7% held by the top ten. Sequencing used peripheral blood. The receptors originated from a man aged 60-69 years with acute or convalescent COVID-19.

CDR3 nucleotides: TGTGCCTGGAGAATTGGGGAGGAGGAAAAACTGTTTTTT. This gives the protein CAWRIGEEEKLFF. The V call is TRBV30, the J call TRBJ1-4, with D unclear. V was trimmed by 3 bases and J by 8 bases, leaving 13 bases between them. The CDR3 extends over 13 amino acids. CDR1 is GTSNPN, CDR2 SVGIG, per germline (reference sequence).

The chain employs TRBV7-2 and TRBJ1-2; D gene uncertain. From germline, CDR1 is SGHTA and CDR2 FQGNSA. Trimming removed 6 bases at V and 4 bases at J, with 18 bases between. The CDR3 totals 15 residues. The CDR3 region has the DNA TGTGCCAGCAGTCAAGCGGTGATGGGTGGCTATGGCTACACCTTC. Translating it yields CASSQAVMGGYGYTF. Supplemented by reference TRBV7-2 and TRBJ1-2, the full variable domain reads GAGVSQSPSNKVTEKGKDVELRCDPISGHTALYWYRQSLGQGLEFLIYFQGNSAPDKSGLPSDRFSAERTGGSVSTLTIQRTQQEDSAVYLCASSQAVMGGYGYTFGSGTRLTVV.

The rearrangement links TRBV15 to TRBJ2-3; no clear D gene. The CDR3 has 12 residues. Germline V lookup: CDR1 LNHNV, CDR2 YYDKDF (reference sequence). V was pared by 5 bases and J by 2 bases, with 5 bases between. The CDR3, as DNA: TGTGCCACCAGCTATAACACAGATACGCAGTATTTT. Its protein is CATSYNTDTQYF.

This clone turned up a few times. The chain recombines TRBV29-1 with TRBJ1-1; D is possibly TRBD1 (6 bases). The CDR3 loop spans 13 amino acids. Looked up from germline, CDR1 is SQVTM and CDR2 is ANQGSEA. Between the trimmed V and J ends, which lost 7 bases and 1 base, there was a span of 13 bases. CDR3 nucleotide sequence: TGCAGCGCCCCGGACAGCCCGAACACTGAAGCTTTCTTT. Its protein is CSAPDSPNTEAFF.

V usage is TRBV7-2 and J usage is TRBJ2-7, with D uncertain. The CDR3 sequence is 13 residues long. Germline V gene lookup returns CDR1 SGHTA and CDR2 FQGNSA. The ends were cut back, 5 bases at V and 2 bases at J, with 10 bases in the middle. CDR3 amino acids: CASSPTRAYEQYF. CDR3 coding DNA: TGTGCCAGCAGCCCCACTCGGGCCTACGAGCAGTACTTC.

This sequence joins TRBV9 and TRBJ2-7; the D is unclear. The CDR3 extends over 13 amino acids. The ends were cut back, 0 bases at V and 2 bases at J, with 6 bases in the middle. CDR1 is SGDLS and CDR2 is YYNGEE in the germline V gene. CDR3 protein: CASSVDTTYEQYF. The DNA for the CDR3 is TGTGCCAGCAGCGTAGACACGACCTACGAGCAGTACTTC.

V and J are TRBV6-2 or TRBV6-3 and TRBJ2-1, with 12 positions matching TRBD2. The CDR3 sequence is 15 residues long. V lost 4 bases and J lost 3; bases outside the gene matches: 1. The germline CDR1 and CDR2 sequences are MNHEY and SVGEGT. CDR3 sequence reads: CASSLLAGGYNEQFF. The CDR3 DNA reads TGTGCCAGCAGTTTACTAGCGGGAGGCTACAATGAGCAGTTCTTC.

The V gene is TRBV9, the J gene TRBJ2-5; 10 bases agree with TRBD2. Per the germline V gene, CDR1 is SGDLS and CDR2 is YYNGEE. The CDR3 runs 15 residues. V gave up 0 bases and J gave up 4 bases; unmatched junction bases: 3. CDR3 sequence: CASSVEGLALETQYF. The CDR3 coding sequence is TGTGCCAGCAGCGTAGAGGGACTAGCGTTAGAGACCCAGTACTTC. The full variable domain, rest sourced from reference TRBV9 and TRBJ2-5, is DSGVTQTPKHLITATGQRVTLRCSPRSGDLSVYWYQQSLDQGLQFLIQYYNGEERAKGNILERFSAQQFPDLHSELNLSSLELGDSALYFCASSVEGLALETQYFGPGTRLLVL.

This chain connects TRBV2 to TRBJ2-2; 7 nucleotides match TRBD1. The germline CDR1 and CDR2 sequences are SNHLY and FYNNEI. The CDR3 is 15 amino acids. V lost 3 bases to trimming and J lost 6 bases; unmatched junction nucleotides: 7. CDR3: CASSDGRGQPGELFF. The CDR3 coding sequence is TGTGCCAGCAGTGATGGCCGGGGACAGCCCGGGGAGCTGTTTTTT.

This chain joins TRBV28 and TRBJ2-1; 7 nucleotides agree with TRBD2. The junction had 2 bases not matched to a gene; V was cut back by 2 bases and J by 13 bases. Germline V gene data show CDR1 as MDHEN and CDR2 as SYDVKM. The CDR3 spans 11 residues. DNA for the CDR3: TGTGCCAGCAGTTTAGGGGGGGAACAGTTCTTC. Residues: CASSLGGEQFF.

CDR3 sequence: CASSGRTSGSNDEQFF. The CDR3 DNA follows: TGCGCCAGCAGCGGAAGGACTAGCGGGAGTAATGATGAGCAGTTCTTC. The chain links TRBV5-1 to TRBJ2-1; 13 bases fit TRBD2. CDR1 SGHRS and CDR2 YFSETQ come from the germline V gene. Trimming cost V 4 bases and J 8 bases; bases outside gene matches: 9. CDR3 length equals 16 residues. The whole variable domain, remainder taken from reference TRBV5-1 and TRBJ2-1, is KAGVTQTPRYLIKTRGQQVTLSCSPISGHRSVSWYQQTPGQGLQFLFEYFSETQRNKGNFPGRFSGRQFSNSRSEMNVSTLELGDSALYLCASSGRTSGSNDEQFFGPGTRLTVL.

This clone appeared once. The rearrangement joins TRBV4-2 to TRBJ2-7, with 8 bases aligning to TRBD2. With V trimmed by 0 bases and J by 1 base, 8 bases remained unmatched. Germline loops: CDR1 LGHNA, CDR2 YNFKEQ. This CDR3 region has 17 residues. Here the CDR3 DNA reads TGTGCCAGCAGCCAAGATTGGGCGGGAGGCCCTTCCTACGAGCAGTACTTC. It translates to CASSQDWAGGPSYEQYF.

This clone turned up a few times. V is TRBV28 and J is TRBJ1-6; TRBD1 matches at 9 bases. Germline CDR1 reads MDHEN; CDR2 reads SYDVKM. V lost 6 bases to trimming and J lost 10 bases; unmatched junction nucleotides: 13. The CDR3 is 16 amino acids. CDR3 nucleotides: TGTGCCAGCAGGCGGGCCCCGGGACAGGGCACCTCACCCCTCCACTTT. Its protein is CASRRAPGQGTSPLHF.

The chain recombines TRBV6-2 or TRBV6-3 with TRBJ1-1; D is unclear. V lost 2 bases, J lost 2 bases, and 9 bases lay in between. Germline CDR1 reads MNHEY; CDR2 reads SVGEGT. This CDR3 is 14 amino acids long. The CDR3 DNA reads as TGTGCCAGCAGTTACCGAGGGATTAACACTGAAGCTTTCTTT. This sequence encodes CASSYRGINTEAFF.

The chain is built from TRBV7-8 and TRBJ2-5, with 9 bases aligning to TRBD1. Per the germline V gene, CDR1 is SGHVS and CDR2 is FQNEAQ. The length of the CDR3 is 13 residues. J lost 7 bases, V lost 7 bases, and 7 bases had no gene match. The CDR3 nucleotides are TGTGCCAGCACACCGACAGGGGGAGCGACCCAGTACTTC. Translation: CASTPTGGATQYF.

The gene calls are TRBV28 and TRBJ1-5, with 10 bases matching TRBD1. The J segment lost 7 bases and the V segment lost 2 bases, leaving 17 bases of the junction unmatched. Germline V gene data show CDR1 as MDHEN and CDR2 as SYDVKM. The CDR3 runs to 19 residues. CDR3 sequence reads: CASSLDPRQGATRIQPQHF. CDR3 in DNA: TGTGCCAGCAGTTTAGATCCGCGACAGGGGGCCACCCGGATCCAGCCCCAGCATTTT. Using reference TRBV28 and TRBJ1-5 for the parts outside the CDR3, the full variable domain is DVKVTQSSRYLVKRTGEKVFLECVQDMDHENMFWYRQDPGLGLRLIYFSYDVKMKEKGDIPEGYSVSREKKERFSLILESASTNQTSMYLCASSLDPRQGATRIQPQHFGDGTRLSIL.